Each of the 10 T cell receptor beta chains below was sequenced from the same sample in a study of T-cell reconstitution after alpha-beta-depleted transplantation in children. Preparing the TCRbeta library involved the use of unique molecular identifiers. Each CDR3 protein is one row after TCRdb ran MiXCR on the PCR reads. The sample carries 700,000 to 950,000 distinct CDR3 sequences, around 17% recorded once. Sequences were derived from PBMCs, mostly from graft donor cells, sampled 360 days after TCRalphabeta/CD19-depleted stem cell transplant. Receptor source: a male patient aged 5 to 17 who had a stem cell transplant for acute lymphoblastic leukemia, so the T cells may come from the graft donor.

CDR3 amino acids: CATSDSATYEQYF. CDR3 nucleotides: TGTGCCACCAGTGACTCCGCAACCTACGAGCAGTACTTC. The chain links TRBV24-1 to TRBJ2-7, with D hard to call. V lost 4 bases to trimming and J lost 2 bases, with 8 bases between them. The CDR3 consists of 13 residues. Germline CDR1 reads KGHDR; CDR2 reads SFDVKD.

This clonotype came up a few times. V is TRBV3-1 and J is TRBJ2-3, with D possibly TRBD2 on 5 matching bases. This CDR3 has 16 residues. The germline V gene has CDR1 LGHDT and CDR2 YNNKEL (reference sequence). With 0 bases removed from V and 1 base from J, the gap between germline ends came to 11 bases. The CDR3 coding sequence is TGTGCCAGCAGCCAAGATGTCGGACTTCGCACAGATACGCAGTATTTT. Residues: CASSQDVGLRTDTQYF.

The chain combines TRBV4-1 with TRBJ1-4; D call uncertain. V was shortened by 8 bases and J by 2 bases, with 9 bases between the two germline ends. Germline-derived CDR1 and CDR2 are MGHRA and YSYEKL. The CDR3 covers 13 residues. The CDR3 nucleotides are TGCGCCAGCGGACCGGGCACTAATGAAAAACTGTTTTTT. The encoded protein is CASGPGTNEKLFF.

There are a few counts of this clonotype. The chain carries TRBV7-6 and TRBJ1-3; TRBD1 matches 7 bases. The CDR3 has 16 amino acids. With V trimmed by 5 bases and J by 1 base, 8 bases remained unmatched. Per germline, CDR1 SGHVS and CDR2 FNYEAQ. The CDR3: CASSARGSRSGNTIYF. The DNA for the CDR3 is TGTGCCAGCAGCGCCAGGGGGTCTAGGTCTGGAAACACCATATATTTT.

The V call is TRBV4-1, the J call TRBJ2-7, with D possibly TRBD2 on 5 matching bases. The ends were cut back, 1 base at V and 2 bases at J, with 15 bases in the middle. Germline V gives CDR1 MGHRA, CDR2 YSYEKL. The CDR3 runs 16 residues. In DNA form, the CDR3 reads TGCGCCAGCAGCCAAGGGACCCGGAGGACGACCTACGAGCAGTACTTC. It codes for CASSQGTRRTTYEQYF.

This clonotype was counted many times. CDR3 DNA: TGCGCCAGCAGCTCCAGAGCTACAGATACGCAGTATTTT. Translated: CASSSRATDTQYF. This rearrangement joins TRBV5-1 to TRBJ2-3; D remains ambiguous. The germline V gene has CDR1 SGHRS and CDR2 YFSETQ. The V end lost 3 bases, the J end lost 3 bases, and 8 bases lay between the germline ends. The CDR3 has 13 residues.

The V and J genes are TRBV12-3 or TRBV12-4 and TRBJ1-2; maybe TRBD1 (6 bases). V lost 6 bases, J lost 4 bases, and 15 bases lay in between. This CDR3 contains 14 residues. The CDR3 DNA reads as TGTGCCAGCAGACCTACAGGGTTTGTCTATGGCTACACCTTC. This gives the protein CASRPTGFVYGYTF.

The chain joins TRBV7-8 to TRBJ2-3; possibly TRBD2 for D (5 bases). Deletions cut 5 bases from V and 4 bases from J, with 19 bases between. The CDR3 contains 16 residues. CDR1 is SGHVS and CDR2 is FQNEAQ in the germline V gene. DNA for the CDR3: TGTGCCAGCAGCCGAGGACTCTCCCTTGCCCCAGATACGCAGTATTTT. Translating gives CASSRGLSLAPDTQYF.

This clonotype was found many times. This chain joins TRBV5-5 and TRBJ2-3; D gene uncertain. The CDR3 is 14 amino acids. Germline CDR1 is SGHKS and CDR2 is YYEKEE (reference sequence). The V end lost 2 bases, the J end lost 6 bases, and 13 bases lay between the germline ends. The DNA for the CDR3 is TGTGCCAGCAGCTTATGGACCTCGCCGGATACGCAGTATTTT. As protein: CASSLWTSPDTQYF.

The chain recombines TRBV28 with TRBJ1-2, with 11 positions matching TRBD1. The CDR3 extends over 14 amino acids. CDR1 and CDR2 (germline): MDHEN, SYDVKM. V shed 3 bases, J shed 5 bases, and the junction held 2 bases outside the gene matches. The DNA of the CDR3 is TGTGCCAGCAGTTTCGGGACAGGGGGGTATGGCTACACCTTC. Amino acid sequence: CASSFGTGGYGYTF.